What follows are 5 T cell receptor beta chains derived from one specimen sequenced in a study of T cell responses to AZD1222 COVID-19 vaccine. Here immunoSEQ multiplex PCR was the method, and the copy in TCRdb shows in-frame clones only, minus some. The data hold 120,000 or so clones, with approximately 86% observed a single time. Sample: peripheral blood, taken on day 0 of AZD1222 vaccination. These receptors all come from an adult in good health.

The CDR3 sequence is CASSHPGTGGGDGYTF. As DNA, the CDR3 is TGTGCCAGCAGCCATCCCGGGACAGGGGGTGGGGATGGCTACACCTTC. The chain employs TRBV3-1 (or the pseudogene TRBV3-2) and TRBJ1-2; 11 positions agree with TRBD1. Germline CDR1 is LGHDT and CDR2 is YNNKEL (reference sequence). The CDR3 is 16 residues long. After removal of 3 bases from V and 6 bases from J, the junction contained 9 bases not matched to a gene.

The DNA for the CDR3 is TGTGCCAGTAGTATAGTGTTTGTGGACACTGAAGCTTTCTTT. Protein product: CASSIVFVDTEAFF. The chain links TRBV19 to TRBJ1-1; D unclear. The CDR3 runs to 14 residues. The V gene lost 1 base and the J gene lost 3 bases, with 9 bases spanning the gap. Germline assignment: CDR1 LNHDA and CDR2 SQIVND (reference sequence).

This chain links TRBV5-1 with TRBJ2-3; D may correspond to TRBD1 or TRBD2 (6 bases each). CDR1 SGHRS and CDR2 YFSETQ come from the germline V gene. Trimming cost V 7 bases and J 3 bases, with 18 bases left between them. CDR3 size: 15 residues. The CDR3, as DNA: TGCGCCAGCTCGCCGGGGGCAGGGACAACAGATACGCAGTATTTT. Amino acids: CASSPGAGTTDTQYF.

The rearrangement uses TRBV30 and TRBJ1-5; unclear D gene. With 3 bases removed from V and 9 bases from J, the gap between germline ends came to 18 bases. The V gene's germline CDR1 is GTSNPN and CDR2 SVGIG (reference sequence). This CDR3 is 14 amino acids long. The CDR3 spells CAWSLSGRKGPQHF. The CDR3 DNA reads TGTGCCTGGAGCTTAAGTGGCCGCAAAGGGCCCCAGCATTTT.

The J gene is TRBJ2-1, the V gene TRBV19; possibly TRBD2 for D (6 bases). With 6 bases removed from V and 0 bases from J, the gap between germline ends came to 12 bases. The CDR3 length is 15 residues. The germline CDR1 and CDR2 sequences are LNHDA and SQIVND (reference sequence). CDR3 nucleotide sequence: TGTGCCAGTAGACTCCGGGGGAGCTCCTACAATGAGCAGTTCTTC. Its protein is CASRLRGSSYNEQFF.